The 18 T cell receptor beta chains in this list originate from one sample, sequenced in a study of blood T cell repertoires in COVID-19. Here immunoSEQ multiplex PCR was the method, and the copy in TCRdb shows in-frame clones only, minus some. This repertoire shows some 160,000 clones, around four fifths found once; its top ten account for 6.5% to 9.5%. The sequenced sample was peripheral blood. The receptors were sampled from a woman of 80 years or more with COVID-19, enrolled during active disease.

V and J are TRBV29-1 and TRBJ1-5; 8 bases align to TRBD1. The V and J ends lost 4 bases and 6 bases, in that order; junction bases with no gene match: 5. Germline V gene lookup returns CDR1 SQVTM and CDR2 ANQGSEA. This CDR3 is built from 13 residues. This chain's CDR3 is CSVGQGTAQPQHF. The CDR3 coding sequence is TGCAGCGTTGGACAGGGGACGGCTCAGCCCCAGCATTTT.

The J gene is TRBJ2-3, the V gene TRBV28, with D perhaps TRBD1 (6 bases). The V end lost 3 bases, the J end lost 4 bases, and 17 bases lay between the germline ends. The length of the CDR3 is 16 residues. Germline-derived CDR1 and CDR2 are MDHEN and SYDVKM. This CDR3 reads CASSLLPGQGPDTQYF. The CDR3 nucleotides read TGTGCCAGCAGTTTGTTGCCGGGACAAGGGCCAGATACGCAGTATTTT.

V and J are TRBV7-8 and TRBJ1-2; D is undetermined. The V end lost 4 bases, the J end lost 6 bases, and 12 bases lay between the germline ends. Germline loops: CDR1 SGHVS, CDR2 FQNEAQ. The CDR3 is 13 residues long. Here the CDR3 DNA reads TGTGCCAGCAGCTCCAGTAACAATAATGGCTACACCTTC. Translated: CASSSSNNNGYTF.

The chain links TRBV6-6 to TRBJ1-2; 7 positions agree with TRBD1. Germline V gene data show CDR1 as MNHNY and CDR2 as SVGAGI (reference sequence). The CDR3 contains 14 residues. Trimming cost V 6 bases and J 6 bases; bases outside gene matches: 10. CDR3 DNA: TGTGCCAGCAGCCTTGACGGGACAGTCAATGGCTACACCTTC. Translated, it gives CASSLDGTVNGYTF.

The gene calls are TRBV29-1 and TRBJ1-5, with TRBD1 as a possible D gene (5 bases). The germline V and J ends were trimmed by 7 bases and 5 bases, with 18 bases remaining between them. CDR3 length: 14 amino acids. Germline CDR1 and CDR2: SQVTM and ANQGSEA. The CDR3 here is CSASLGIGDQPQHF. CDR3 in DNA: TGCAGCGCCTCGTTAGGAATAGGGGATCAGCCCCAGCATTTT. The full variable domain, its missing parts supplied by reference TRBV29-1 and TRBJ1-5, is SAVISQKPSRDICQRGTSLTIQCQVDSQVTMMFWYRQQPGQSLTLIATANQGSEATYESGFVIDKFPISRPNLTFSTLTVSNMSPEDSSIYLCSASLGIGDQPQHFGDGTRLSIL.

This chain connects TRBV13 to TRBJ2-3; D may be TRBD1 (5 bases). V was clipped by 7 bases and J by 2 bases, with 13 bases between them. In germline, CDR1 is PRHDT, CDR2 FYEKMQ (reference sequence). CDR3 length: 14 amino acids. The CDR3 loop reads CASTIGAHTDTQYF. In DNA form, the CDR3 reads TGTGCCAGCACCATAGGGGCCCACACAGATACGCAGTATTTT.

This clone was picked up a small number of times. V gene TRBV5-1 combines with J gene TRBJ1-3; 9 nucleotides match TRBD1. Per germline, CDR1 SGHRS and CDR2 YFSETQ. The trim removed 2 bases at V and 2 bases at J, leaving 5 bases unmatched. This CDR3 contains 16 residues. The CDR3 loop is CASSLAGTGTGNTIYF. As DNA, the CDR3 is TGCGCCAGCAGCTTAGCCGGGACAGGGACTGGAAACACCATATATTTT. Based on the CDR3 plus reference TRBV5-1 and TRBJ1-3, the full variable domain is KAGVTQTPRYLIKTRGQQVTLSCSPISGHRSVSWYQQTPGQGLQFLFEYFSETQRNKGNFPGRFSGRQFSNSRSEMNVSTLELGDSALYLCASSLAGTGTGNTIYFGEGSWLTVV.

The rearrangement links TRBV7-9 to TRBJ2-5; 8 bases match TRBD2. The CDR3 sequence is 14 residues long. In germline, CDR1 is SEHNR, CDR2 FQNEAQ (reference sequence). Losses at the gene ends were 3 bases for V and 5 bases for J; bases not matched to a gene: 5. CDR3 amino acids: CASSLRGARETQYF. DNA for the CDR3: TGTGCCAGCAGCTTGCGGGGGGCCAGGGAGACCCAGTACTTC.

This rearrangement joins TRBV7-6 to TRBJ2-7; 8 bases are shared with TRBD2. CDR1 is SGHVS, CDR2 FNYEAQ, per germline. This CDR3 region has 16 residues. Trimming took 1 base from V and 1 from J; bases not matched to a gene: 6. This CDR3 reads CASSLGAGVVSYEQYF. CDR3 DNA sequence: TGTGCCAGCAGCTTAGGAGCGGGGGTTGTTTCCTACGAGCAGTACTTC.

The rearrangement links TRBV14 to TRBJ2-1, with a tentative D call TRBD2 (6 bases). The V and J ends lost 0 bases and 10 bases respectively, with 13 bases between them. This CDR3 has 14 residues. The V gene's germline CDR1 is SGHDN and CDR2 FVKESK. The CDR3 DNA sequence: TGTGCCAGCAGCCAAGAGGGGCCGGGAGTGGAGCAGTTCTTC. It is translated as CASSQEGPGVEQFF.

This clone was recorded at least ten times. This sequence joins TRBV6-5 and TRBJ2-7; tentatively, D is TRBD2 (6 bases). The germline V gene has CDR1 MNHEY and CDR2 SVGAGI. CDR3 length: 13 residues. V shed 2 bases and J shed 1 base, with 6 bases lying between them. The CDR3 protein is CASSYGGSYEQYF. The CDR3 bases are TGTGCCAGCAGTTACGGGGGGTCCTACGAGCAGTACTTC.

The chain combines TRBV5-1 with TRBJ2-2; D might be TRBD1 (6 bases). The germline V and J ends were trimmed by 0 bases and 6 bases, with 12 bases remaining between them. This CDR3 spans 15 amino acids. Germline V lookup: CDR1 SGHRS, CDR2 YFSETQ. The CDR3 bases are TGCGCCAGCAGCTTGGATACAGGGCTTCCCGGGGAGCTGTTTTTT. Protein: CASSLDTGLPGELFF.

Only one count was recorded for this clone. The chain uses TRBV19 and TRBJ1-5; D perhaps matches TRBD1 (5 bases). Germline V gene data show CDR1 as LNHDA and CDR2 as SQIVND (reference sequence). This CDR3 comprises 16 residues. V dropped 6 bases and J dropped 3 bases, with 18 bases sitting between them. The CDR3 coding sequence is TGTGCCAGTAGCCTTGATCCCGGACATACCAATCAGCCCCAGCATTTT. It specifies CASSLDPGHTNQPQHF.

The V and J genes are TRBV28 and TRBJ2-1, with a possible D match to TRBD1 (7 bases). CDR1 MDHEN and CDR2 SYDVKM come from the germline V gene. This CDR3 is built from 16 residues. V was shortened by 3 bases and J by 0 bases, with 12 bases between the two germline ends. The CDR3 bases are TGTGCCAGCAGTTTTGCGGGACAGAGCTCCTACAATGAGCAGTTCTTC. As protein: CASSFAGQSSYNEQFF.

This clone has just a few counts. This rearrangement joins TRBV5-1 to TRBJ1-4, with TRBD1 matching 8 bases. Trimming at V came to 3 bases and at J to 4 bases, leaving 2 bases not matched to a gene. The CDR3 runs 14 residues. Germline V CDR1 and CDR2: SGHRS, YFSETQ. This CDR3 reads CASSSGQVNEKLFF. CDR3 in DNA: TGCGCCAGCAGCTCGGGACAGGTTAATGAAAAACTGTTTTTT.

This clone was recorded once. The rearrangement joins TRBV4-2 to TRBJ2-3; 11 bases map to TRBD2. The germline CDR1 and CDR2 sequences are LGHNA and YNFKEQ. With 1 base clipped from V and 5 bases from J, the junction kept 5 bases outside the gene matches. The CDR3 contains 16 residues. The CDR3 reads CASSQARTSGRDTQYF. The CDR3, as DNA: TGTGCCAGCAGCCAAGCGAGGACTAGCGGGCGAGATACGCAGTATTTT.

The V call is TRBV11-2, the J call TRBJ2-5; TRBD2 might be the D (5 bases). The CDR3 length is 15 residues. The ends were cut back, 1 base at V and 2 bases at J, with 11 bases in the middle. Germline CDR1 SGHAT, CDR2 FQNNGV. This CDR3 is CASSLGRLRQETQYF. The CDR3 region has the DNA TGTGCCAGCAGCTTAGGCAGACTAAGACAAGAGACCCAGTACTTC.

This chain uses TRBV7-8 with TRBJ1-5; D is possibly TRBD1 (6 bases). Germline V CDR1 and CDR2: SGHVS, FQNEAQ. This CDR3 comprises 15 residues. The V end was cut by 1 base, the J end by 5 bases, with 12 bases between. The CDR3 spells CASSLVPDRDQPQHF. The CDR3 DNA reads TGTGCCAGCAGCTTAGTGCCGGACAGAGATCAGCCCCAGCATTTT.